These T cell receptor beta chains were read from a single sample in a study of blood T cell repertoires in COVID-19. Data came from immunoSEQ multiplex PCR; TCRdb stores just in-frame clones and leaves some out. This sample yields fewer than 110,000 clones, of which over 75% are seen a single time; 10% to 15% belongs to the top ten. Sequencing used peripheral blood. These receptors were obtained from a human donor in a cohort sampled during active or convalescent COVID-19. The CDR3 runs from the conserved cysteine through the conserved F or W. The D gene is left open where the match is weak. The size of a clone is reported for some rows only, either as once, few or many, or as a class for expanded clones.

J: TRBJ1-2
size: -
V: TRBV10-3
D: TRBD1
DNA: TGTGCCATCAGGGAGGACAGGGGCGGCTACACCTTC
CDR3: CAIREDRGGYTF

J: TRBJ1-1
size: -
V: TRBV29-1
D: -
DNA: TGCAGCGTTGCCTTGGCGGCGCCCCAGGAAGCTTTCTTT
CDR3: CSVALAAPQEAFF

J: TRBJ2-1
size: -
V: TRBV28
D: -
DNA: TGTGCCAGCAGTCCCCTTGGGGGGGCGGGGAATGAGCAGTTCTTC
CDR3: CASSPLGGAGNEQFF

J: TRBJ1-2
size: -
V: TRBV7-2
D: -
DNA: TGTGCCAGCAGCAGCAGTAAGGGGTCGGGCTACACCTTC
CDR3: CASSSSKGSGYTF

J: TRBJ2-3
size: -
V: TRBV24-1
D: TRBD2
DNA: TGTGCCACCAGTGATTTCGGGCTAGCGGTAGATACGCAGTATTTT
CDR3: CATSDFGLAVDTQYF

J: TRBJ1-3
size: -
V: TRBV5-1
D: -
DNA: TGCGCCAGCAGCTTGACGGCCAGCGCGAACACCATATATTTT
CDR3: CASSLTASANTIYF

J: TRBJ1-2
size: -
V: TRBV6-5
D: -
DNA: TGTGCCAGCAGTTACTTCCCCGACAGGAGCTATGGCTACACCTTC
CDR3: CASSYFPDRSYGYTF

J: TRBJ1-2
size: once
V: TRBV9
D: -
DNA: TGTGCCAGCAGCTTACAGGGACGTGGCTACACCTTC
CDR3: CASSLQGRGYTF

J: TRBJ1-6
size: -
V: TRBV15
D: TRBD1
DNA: TGTGCCACCAGCAAACGGACAGGGGAAAATTCACCCCTCCACTTT
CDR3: CATSKRTGENSPLHF

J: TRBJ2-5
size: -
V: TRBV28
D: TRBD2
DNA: TGTGCCAGCAGTACGACTAGCGGGGGAGAGACCCAGTACTTC
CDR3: CASSTTSGGETQYF

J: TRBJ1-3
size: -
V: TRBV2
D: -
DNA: TGTGCCAGCAGTTACACCGGAAACACCATATATTTT
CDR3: CASSYTGNTIYF

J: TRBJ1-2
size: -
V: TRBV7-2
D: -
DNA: TGTGCCAGCAGCCCACTGTCGGCGGCCCGATATGGCTACACCTTC
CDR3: CASSPLSAARYGYTF

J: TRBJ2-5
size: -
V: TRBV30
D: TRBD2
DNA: TGTGCCTGGAGTAGACTAGCGGGGGGGCAGACCCAGTACTTC
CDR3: CAWSRLAGGQTQYF

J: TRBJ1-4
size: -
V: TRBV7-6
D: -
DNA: TGTGCCAGCAGCCCGTCCGGGGGGGGGAATGAAAAACTGTTTTTT
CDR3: CASSPSGGGNEKLFF

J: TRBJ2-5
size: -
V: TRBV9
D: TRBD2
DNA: TGTGCCAGCAGCCCAAGGAGGGTAGCGGGGGGGCCAGAGACCCAGTACTTC
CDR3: CASSPRRVAGGPETQYF

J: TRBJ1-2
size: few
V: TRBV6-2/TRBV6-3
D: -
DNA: TGTGCCAGCAGTCGGACAAACTATGGCTACACCTTC
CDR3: CASSRTNYGYTF

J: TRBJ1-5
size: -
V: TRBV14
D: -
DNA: TGTGCCAGCAGCCAAGAACTCCTAGGCCCCCAGCATTTT
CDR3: CASSQELLGPQHF

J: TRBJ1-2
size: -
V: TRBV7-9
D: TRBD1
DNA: TGTGCCAGCAGCTCTGGACAGGGGGCAGGTGGCTACACCTTC
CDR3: CASSSGQGAGGYTF

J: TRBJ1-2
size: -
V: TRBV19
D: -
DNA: TGTGCCAGTAGTGCTTTGTCTGGGAGGGAGTGGTATGGCTACACCTTC
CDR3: CASSALSGREWYGYTF

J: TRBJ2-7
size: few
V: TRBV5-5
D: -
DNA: TGTGCCAGCAGCTTTACAGGGAGCGAGCAGTACTTC
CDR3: CASSFTGSEQYF

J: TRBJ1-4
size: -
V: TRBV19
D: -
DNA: TGTGCCAGTAGTTCAAGACCCATAGGAGGTGAAAAACTGTTTTTT
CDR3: CASSSRPIGGEKLFF

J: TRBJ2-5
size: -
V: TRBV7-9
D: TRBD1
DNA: TGTGCCAGCAGCGGGGGAGGGACAGGGATAGAGACCCAGTACTTC
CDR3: CASSGGGTGIETQYF

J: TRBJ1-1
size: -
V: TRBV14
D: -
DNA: TGTGCCAGCAGCCAAGATCTGAGGTACACTGAAGCTTTCTTT
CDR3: CASSQDLRYTEAFF

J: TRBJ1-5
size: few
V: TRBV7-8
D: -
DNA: TGTGCCAGCAGCCGAGACAGTAGCAATCAGCCCCAGCATTTT
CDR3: CASSRDSSNQPQHF

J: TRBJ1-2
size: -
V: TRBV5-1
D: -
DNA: TGCGCCAGCAGCTTGCCCGGGTACGGGCAGACCTTTCCGGGGGGCTACACCTTC
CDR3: CASSLPGYGQTFPGGYTF

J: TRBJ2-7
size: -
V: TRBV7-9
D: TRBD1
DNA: TGTGCCAGCAGCCAGGCGTTTGACAGGGGCTACCACGAGCAGTACTTC
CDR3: CASSQAFDRGYHEQYF

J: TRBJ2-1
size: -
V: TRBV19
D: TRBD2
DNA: TGTGCCAGTAGTGCCTATCTAGCGGGGGGGCCTTGGTGGCAGTTCTTC
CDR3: CASSAYLAGGPWWQFF

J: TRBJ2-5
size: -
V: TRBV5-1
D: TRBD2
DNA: TGCGCCAGCAGCCCCCCCCCGACTAGCGGGGGGCAAGAGACCCAGTACTTC
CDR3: CASSPPPTSGGQETQYF

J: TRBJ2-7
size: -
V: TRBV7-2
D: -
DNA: TGTGCCAGCAGCTTATTACGCAGCTCCTACGAGCAGTACTTC
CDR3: CASSLLRSSYEQYF

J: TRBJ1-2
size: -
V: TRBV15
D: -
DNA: TGTGCCACCAGCAGAGACAGGGTATCCTATGGCTACACCTTC
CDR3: CATSRDRVSYGYTF

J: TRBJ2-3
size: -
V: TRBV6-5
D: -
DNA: TGTGCCAGCACAGGGAACCGCGGACGAACAGATACGCAGTATTTT
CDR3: CASTGNRGRTDTQYF

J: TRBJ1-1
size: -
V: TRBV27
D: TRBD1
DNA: TGTGCCAGCAGTTTGAGGGGACAGTACACTGAAGCTTTCTTT
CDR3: CASSLRGQYTEAFF

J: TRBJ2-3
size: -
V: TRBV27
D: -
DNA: TGTGCCAGCAGTAGGCGTCAACTGGTGTCGGCCGCGGGTACGCAGTATTTT
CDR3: CASSRRQLVSAAGTQYF

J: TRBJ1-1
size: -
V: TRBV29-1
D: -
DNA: TGCAGCGTTGAGGGCCCTGAAGCTTTCTTT
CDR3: CSVEGPEAFF

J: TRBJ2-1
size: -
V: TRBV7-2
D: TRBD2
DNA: TGTGCCAGCAGCGGAGGGACTAGCGGGGGTAGCTCCTACAATGAGCAGTTCTTC
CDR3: CASSGGTSGGSSYNEQFF

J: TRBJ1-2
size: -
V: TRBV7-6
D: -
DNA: TGTGCCAGCAGCCCCTCGGGAGGGGCGGGCTATGGCTACACCTTC
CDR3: CASSPSGGAGYGYTF

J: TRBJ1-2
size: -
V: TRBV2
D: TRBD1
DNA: TGTGCCAGCAGTAAAGGACAGGGGCTCTATGGCTACACCTTC
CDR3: CASSKGQGLYGYTF

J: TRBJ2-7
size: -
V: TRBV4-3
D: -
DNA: TGCGCCAGCAGCCAAGTTGCGGGGTTCGCCTACGAGCAGTACTTC
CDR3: CASSQVAGFAYEQYF

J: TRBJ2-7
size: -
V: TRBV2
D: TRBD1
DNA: TGTGCCAGCAGGGGACAGGGATCGCGCGAGCAGTACTTC
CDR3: CASRGQGSREQYF

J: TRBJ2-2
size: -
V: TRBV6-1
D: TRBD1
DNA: TGTGCCAGCAGTGAGCCTAGGGGGCGCGGCACCGGGGAGCTGTTTTTT
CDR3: CASSEPRGRGTGELFF

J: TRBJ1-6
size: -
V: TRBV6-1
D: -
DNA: TGTGCCAGCAGTGAGGTCACTGGGGGGACCTATAATTCACCCCTCCACTTT
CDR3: CASSEVTGGTYNSPLHF

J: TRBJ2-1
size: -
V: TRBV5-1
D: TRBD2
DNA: TGCGCCAGCAGCTGGGTGCCGACTAGCGGGGGTACTTGGGGTGAGCAGTTCTTC
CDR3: CASSWVPTSGGTWGEQFF

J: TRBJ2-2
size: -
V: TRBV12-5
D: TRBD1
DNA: TGTGCTAGTGGTTTGGTACTGGGACAGGGTACCACCGGGGAGCTGTTTTTT
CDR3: CASGLVLGQGTTGELFF

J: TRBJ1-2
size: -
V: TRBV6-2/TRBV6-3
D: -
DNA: TGTGCCAGCAGTTACGGCCAGTTGGCTGGCTACACCTTC
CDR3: CASSYGQLAGYTF

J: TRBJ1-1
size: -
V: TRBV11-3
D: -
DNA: TGTGCCAGCAGCCGCGGCCGGCGGACAACGAACACTGAAGCTTTCTTT
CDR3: CASSRGRRTTNTEAFF

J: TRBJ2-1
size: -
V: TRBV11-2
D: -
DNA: TGTGCCAGCAGCTTAGTTCGGTCCCGCAATGAGCAGTTCTTC
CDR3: CASSLVRSRNEQFF

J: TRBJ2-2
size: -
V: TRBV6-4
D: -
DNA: TGTGCCAGCAGTGAATATTGGACACTAAGCACCGGGGAGCTGTTTTTT
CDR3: CASSEYWTLSTGELFF

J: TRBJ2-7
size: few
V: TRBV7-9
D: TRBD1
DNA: TGTGCCAGCAGCCAGCCAGGGGGAAACTACGAGCAGTACTTC
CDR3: CASSQPGGNYEQYF

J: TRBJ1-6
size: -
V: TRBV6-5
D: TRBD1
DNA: TGTGCCAGCAGTTACTCCTTTGACAGGGGGTATTCACCCCTCCACTTT
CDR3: CASSYSFDRGYSPLHF

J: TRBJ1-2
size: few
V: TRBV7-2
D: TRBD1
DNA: TGTGCCAGCAGCATCAGGGGGCCCGGCTATGGCTACACCTTC
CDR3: CASSIRGPGYGYTF

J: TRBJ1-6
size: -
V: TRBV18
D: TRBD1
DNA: TGTGCCAGCTCACCGGACAGGGCCCCTAATTCACCCCTCCACTTT
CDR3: CASSPDRAPNSPLHF

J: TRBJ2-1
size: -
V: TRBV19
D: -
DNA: TGTGCCAGTAGTCCGTCACGGGGGATCTACAATGAGCAGTTCTTC
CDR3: CASSPSRGIYNEQFF

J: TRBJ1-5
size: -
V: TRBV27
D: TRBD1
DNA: TGTGCCAGCAGTTTTAAGACAGGGGATAATCAGCCCCAGCATTTT
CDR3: CASSFKTGDNQPQHF

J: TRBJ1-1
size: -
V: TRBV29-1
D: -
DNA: TGCAGCGTTGAAGATACAGCTCTGAACACTGAAGCTTTCTTT
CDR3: CSVEDTALNTEAFF

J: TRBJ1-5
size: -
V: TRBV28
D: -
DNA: TGTGCCAGCAGTTCCCACGAGGGCGCTGATCAGCCCCAGCATTTT
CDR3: CASSSHEGADQPQHF

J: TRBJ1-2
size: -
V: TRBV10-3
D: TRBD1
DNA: TGTGCCATCAGTGATGAGGGACAGGGGGTTCTCGGCTACACCTTC
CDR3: CAISDEGQGVLGYTF